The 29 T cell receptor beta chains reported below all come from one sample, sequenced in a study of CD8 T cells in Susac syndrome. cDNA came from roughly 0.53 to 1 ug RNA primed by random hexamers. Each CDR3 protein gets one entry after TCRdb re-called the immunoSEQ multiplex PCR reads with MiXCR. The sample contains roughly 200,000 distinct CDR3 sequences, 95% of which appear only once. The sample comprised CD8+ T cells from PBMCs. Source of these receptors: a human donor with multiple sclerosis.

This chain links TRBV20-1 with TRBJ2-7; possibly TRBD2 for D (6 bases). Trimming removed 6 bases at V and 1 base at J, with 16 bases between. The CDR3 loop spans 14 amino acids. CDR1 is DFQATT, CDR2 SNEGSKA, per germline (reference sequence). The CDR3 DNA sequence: TGCAGTGCCACACCATGGGGGGAATCCTACGAGCAGTACTTC. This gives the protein CSATPWGESYEQYF.

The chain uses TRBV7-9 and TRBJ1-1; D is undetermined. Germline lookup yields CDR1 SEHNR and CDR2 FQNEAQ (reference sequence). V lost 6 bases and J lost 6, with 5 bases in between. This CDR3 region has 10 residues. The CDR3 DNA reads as TGTGCCAGCAGTTACTCTGAAGCTTTCTTT. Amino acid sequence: CASSYSEAFF. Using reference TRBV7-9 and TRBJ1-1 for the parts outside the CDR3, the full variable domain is DTGVSQNPRHKITKRGQNVTFRCDPISEHNRLYWYRQTLGQGPEFLTYFQNEAQLEKSRLLSDRFSAERPKGSFSTLEIQRTEQGDSAMYLCASSYSEAFFGQGTRLTVV.

The CDR3 DNA reads TGCAGCGTTGTAGGCCACGAGGGGGGCACCATATATTTT. It encodes CSVVGHEGGTIYF. The chain links TRBV29-1 to TRBJ1-3, with D tentatively TRBD1 (6 bases). The CDR3 totals 13 residues. The germline V and J ends were trimmed by 4 bases and 9 bases, with 16 bases remaining between them. Germline V CDR1 and CDR2: SQVTM, ANQGSEA. The full variable domain, with the rest looked up from reference TRBV29-1 and TRBJ1-3, is SAVISQKPSRDICQRGTSLTIQCQVDSQVTMMFWYRQQPGQSLTLIATANQGSEATYESGFVIDKFPISRPNLTFSTLTVSNMSPEDSSIYLCSVVGHEGGTIYFGEGSWLTVV.

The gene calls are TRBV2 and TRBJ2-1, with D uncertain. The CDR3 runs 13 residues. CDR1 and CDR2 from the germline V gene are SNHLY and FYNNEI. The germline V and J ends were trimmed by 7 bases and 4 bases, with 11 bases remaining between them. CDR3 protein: CASTDRQYNEQFF. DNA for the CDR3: TGTGCCAGCACTGACCGGCAGTACAATGAGCAGTTCTTC.

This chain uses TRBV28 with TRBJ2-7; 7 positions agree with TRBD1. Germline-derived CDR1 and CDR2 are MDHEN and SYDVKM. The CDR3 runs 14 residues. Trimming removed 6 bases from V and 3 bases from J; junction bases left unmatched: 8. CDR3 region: CASSKPGQSYEQYF. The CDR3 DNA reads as TGTGCCAGCAGCAAGCCGGGACAGAGCTACGAGCAGTACTTC.

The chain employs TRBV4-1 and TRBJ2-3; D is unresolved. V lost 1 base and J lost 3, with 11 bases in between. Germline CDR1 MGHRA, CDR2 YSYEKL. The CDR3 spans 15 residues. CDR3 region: CASSQAWRSTDTQYF. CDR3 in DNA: TGCGCCAGCAGCCAAGCTTGGCGCTCAACAGATACGCAGTATTTT.

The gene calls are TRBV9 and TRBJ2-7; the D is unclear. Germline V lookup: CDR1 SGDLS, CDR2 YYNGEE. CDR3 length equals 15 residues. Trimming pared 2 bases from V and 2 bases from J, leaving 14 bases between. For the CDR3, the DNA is TGTGCCAGCAGCGTTCCAGGTTGGGGTACCTACGAGCAGTACTTC. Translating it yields CASSVPGWGTYEQYF.

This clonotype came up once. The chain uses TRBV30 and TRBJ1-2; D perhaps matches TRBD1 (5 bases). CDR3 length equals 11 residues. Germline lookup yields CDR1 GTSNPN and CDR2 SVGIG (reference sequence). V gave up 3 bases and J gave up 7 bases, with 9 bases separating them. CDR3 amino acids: CAWRDKLGYTF. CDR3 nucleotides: TGTGCCTGGAGGGACAAACTTGGCTACACCTTC.

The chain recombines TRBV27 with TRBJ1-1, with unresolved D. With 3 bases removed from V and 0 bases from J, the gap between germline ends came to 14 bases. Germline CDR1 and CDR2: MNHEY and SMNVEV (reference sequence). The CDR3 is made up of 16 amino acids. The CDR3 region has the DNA TGTGCCAGCAGTTTTGTGTTTGGCAGTATGAACACTGAAGCTTTCTTT. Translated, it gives CASSFVFGSMNTEAFF.

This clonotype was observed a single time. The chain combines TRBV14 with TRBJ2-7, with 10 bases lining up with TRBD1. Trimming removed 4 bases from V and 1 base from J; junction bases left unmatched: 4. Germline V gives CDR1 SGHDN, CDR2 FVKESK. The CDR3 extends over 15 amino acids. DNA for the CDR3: TGTGCCAGCAGCCCGCGGGACAGGGGATCCTACGAGCAGTACTTC. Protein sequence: CASSPRDRGSYEQYF. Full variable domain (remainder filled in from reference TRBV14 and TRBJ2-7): EAGVTQFPSHSVIEKGQTVTLRCDPISGHDNLYWYRRVMGKEIKFLLHFVKESKQDESGMPNNRFLAERTGGTYSTLKVQPAELEDSGVYFCASSPRDRGSYEQYFGPGTRLTVT.

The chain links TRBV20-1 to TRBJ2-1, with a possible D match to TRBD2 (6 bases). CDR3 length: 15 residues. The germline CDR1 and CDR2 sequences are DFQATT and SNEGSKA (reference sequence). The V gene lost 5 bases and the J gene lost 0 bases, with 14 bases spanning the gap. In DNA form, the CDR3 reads TGCAGTGCTGGGGACTGGCTGAGCTCCTACAATGAGCAGTTCTTC. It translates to CSAGDWLSSYNEQFF.

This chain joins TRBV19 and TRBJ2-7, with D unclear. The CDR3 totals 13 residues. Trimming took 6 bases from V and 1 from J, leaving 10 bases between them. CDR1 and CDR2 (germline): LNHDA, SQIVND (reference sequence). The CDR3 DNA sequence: TGTGCCAGTAGGCGCAAGGGATCCTACGAGCAGTACTTC. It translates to CASRRKGSYEQYF.

The CDR3 reads CASSQDLGGENIQYF. The CDR3 DNA reads as TGTGCCAGCAGCCAAGATCTGGGAGGGGAAAACATTCAGTACTTC. The V gene is TRBV3-1, the J gene TRBJ2-4, with 7 nucleotides matching TRBD2. With V trimmed by 0 bases and J by 5 bases, 4 bases remained unmatched. The germline V gene encodes CDR1 LGHDT and CDR2 YNNKEL (reference sequence). The CDR3 length is 15 residues.

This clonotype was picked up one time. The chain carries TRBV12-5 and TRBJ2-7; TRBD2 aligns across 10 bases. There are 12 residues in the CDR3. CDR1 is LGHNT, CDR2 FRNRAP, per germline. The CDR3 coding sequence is TGTGCCACGGGACTAGCGAGCTACGAGCAGTACTTC. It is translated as CATGLASYEQYF.

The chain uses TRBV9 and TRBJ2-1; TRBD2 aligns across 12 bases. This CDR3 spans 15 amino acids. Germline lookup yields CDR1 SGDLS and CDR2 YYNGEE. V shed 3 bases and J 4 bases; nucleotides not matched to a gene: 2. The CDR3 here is CASSASGREYNEQFF. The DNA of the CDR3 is TGTGCCAGCAGCGCTAGCGGGAGGGAATACAATGAGCAGTTCTTC.

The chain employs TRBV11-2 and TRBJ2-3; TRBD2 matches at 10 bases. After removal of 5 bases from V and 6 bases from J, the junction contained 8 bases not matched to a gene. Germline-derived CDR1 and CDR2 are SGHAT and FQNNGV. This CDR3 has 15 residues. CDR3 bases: TGTGCCAGCAGCGGAACTAGCGGGATCGTGGATACGCAGTATTTT. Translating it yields CASSGTSGIVDTQYF.

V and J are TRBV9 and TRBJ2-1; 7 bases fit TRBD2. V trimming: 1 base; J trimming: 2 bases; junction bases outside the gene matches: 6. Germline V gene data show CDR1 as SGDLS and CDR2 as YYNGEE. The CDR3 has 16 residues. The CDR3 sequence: CASSVTGGSAYNEQFF. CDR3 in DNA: TGTGCCAGCAGCGTAACGGGCGGGAGTGCCTACAATGAGCAGTTCTTC.

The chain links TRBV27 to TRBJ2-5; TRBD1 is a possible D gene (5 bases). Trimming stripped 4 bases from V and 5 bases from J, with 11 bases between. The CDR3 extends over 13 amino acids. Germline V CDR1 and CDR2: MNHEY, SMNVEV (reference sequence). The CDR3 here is CASSYTPGETQYF. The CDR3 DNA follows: TGTGCCAGCAGTTACACCCCAGGGGAGACCCAGTACTTC.

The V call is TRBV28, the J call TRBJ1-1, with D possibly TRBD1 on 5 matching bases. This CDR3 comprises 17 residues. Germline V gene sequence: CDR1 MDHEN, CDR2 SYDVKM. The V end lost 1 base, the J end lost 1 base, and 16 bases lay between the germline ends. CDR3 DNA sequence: TGTGCCAGCAGTTTATCCTGGGGCGGAGGGAGGAACACTGAAGCTTTCTTT. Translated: CASSLSWGGGRNTEAFF. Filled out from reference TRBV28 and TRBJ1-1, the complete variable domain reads DVKVTQSSRYLVKRTGEKVFLECVQDMDHENMFWYRQDPGLGLRLIYFSYDVKMKEKGDIPEGYSVSREKKERFSLILESASTNQTSMYLCASSLSWGGGRNTEAFFGQGTRLTVV.

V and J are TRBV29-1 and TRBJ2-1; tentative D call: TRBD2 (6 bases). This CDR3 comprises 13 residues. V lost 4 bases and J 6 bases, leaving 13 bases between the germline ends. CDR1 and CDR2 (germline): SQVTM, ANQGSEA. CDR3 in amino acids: CSVVPGVSNEQFF. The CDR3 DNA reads TGCAGCGTTGTCCCGGGAGTGAGCAATGAGCAGTTCTTC.

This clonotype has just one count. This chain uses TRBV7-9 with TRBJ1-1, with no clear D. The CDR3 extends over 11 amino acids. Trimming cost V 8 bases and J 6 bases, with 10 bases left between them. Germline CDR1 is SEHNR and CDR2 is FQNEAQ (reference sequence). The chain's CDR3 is CASRAGPEAFF. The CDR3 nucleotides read TGTGCCAGCCGGGCGGGTCCTGAAGCTTTCTTT.

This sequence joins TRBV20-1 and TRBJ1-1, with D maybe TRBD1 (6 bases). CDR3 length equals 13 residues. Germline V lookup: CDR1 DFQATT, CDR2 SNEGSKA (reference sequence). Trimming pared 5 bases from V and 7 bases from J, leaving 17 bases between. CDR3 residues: CSAPEGGDLEAFF. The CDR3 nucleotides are TGCAGTGCTCCCGAGGGGGGCGACCTTGAAGCTTTCTTT.

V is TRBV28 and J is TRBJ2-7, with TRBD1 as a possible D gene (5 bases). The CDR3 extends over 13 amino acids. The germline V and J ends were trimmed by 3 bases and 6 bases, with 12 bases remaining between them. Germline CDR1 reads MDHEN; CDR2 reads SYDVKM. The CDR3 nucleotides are TGTGCCAGCAGTTTCGCGACCACAGGCGAGCAGTACTTC. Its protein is CASSFATTGEQYF.

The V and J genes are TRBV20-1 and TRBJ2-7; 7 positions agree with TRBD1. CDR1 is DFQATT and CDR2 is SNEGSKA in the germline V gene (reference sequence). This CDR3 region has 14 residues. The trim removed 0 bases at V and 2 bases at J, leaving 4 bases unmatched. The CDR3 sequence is CSARDGQDPYEQYF. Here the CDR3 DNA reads TGCAGTGCTAGAGATGGACAGGACCCCTACGAGCAGTACTTC.

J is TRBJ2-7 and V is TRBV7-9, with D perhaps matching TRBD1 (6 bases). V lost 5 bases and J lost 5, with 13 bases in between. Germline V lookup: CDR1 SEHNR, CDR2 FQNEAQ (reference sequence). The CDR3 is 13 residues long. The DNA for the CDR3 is TGTGCCAGCAGCACAGGGAATTCCCACGAGCAGTACTTC. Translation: CASSTGNSHEQYF.

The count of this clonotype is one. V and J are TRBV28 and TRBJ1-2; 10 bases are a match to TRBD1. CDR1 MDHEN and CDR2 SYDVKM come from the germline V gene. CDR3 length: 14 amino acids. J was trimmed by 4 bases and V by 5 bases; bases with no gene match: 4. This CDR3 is CASSAGTGVYGYTF. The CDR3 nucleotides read TGTGCCAGCAGTGCCGGGACAGGGGTCTATGGCTACACCTTC.

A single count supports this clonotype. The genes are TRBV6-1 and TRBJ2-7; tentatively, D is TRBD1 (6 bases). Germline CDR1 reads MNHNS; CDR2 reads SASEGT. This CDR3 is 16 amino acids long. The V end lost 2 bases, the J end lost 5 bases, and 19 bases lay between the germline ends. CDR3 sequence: CASSESGRGEGDEQYF. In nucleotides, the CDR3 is TGTGCCAGCAGTGAAAGCGGCAGGGGTGAAGGGGACGAGCAGTACTTC.

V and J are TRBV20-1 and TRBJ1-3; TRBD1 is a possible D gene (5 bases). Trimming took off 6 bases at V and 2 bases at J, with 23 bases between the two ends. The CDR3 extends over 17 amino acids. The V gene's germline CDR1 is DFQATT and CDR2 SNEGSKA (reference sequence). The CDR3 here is CSARTRAGLPPGNTIYF. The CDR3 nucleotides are TGCAGTGCAAGGACTCGGGCAGGGCTTCCTCCTGGAAACACCATATATTTT.

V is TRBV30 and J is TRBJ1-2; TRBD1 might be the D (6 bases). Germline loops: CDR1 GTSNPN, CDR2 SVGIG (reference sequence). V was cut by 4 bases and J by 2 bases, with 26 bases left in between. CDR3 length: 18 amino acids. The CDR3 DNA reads TGTGCCTGGATCGGGCTCAACAGGGTCGGAGGGTCAAACTATGGCTACACCTTC. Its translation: CAWIGLNRVGGSNYGYTF.